This T cell receptor (beta chain) was retrieved from a study of T cells in localized non-small cell lung cancer. Repertoires were generated with immunoSEQ multiplex PCR, while TCRdb's copy carries only in-frame clones and drops some. Among about 92,000 clones, roughly 93% were seen once, and the ten largest hold roughly 4%. V lost 1 base, J lost 5 bases, and 11 bases lay in between. Looked up from germline, CDR1 is MNHNS and CDR2 is SASEGT. The CDR3 is 14 amino acids. The sequencing used PBMCs, collected before any cancer treatment. The receptor was derived from a woman aged 35 to 70 with stage II squamous cell lung carcinoma. The chain employs TRBV6-1 and TRBJ1-2; D may be TRBD1 (5 bases). The CDR3 bases are TGTGCCAGCAGTGAAGTGGGGAAGGGGTATGGCTACACCTTC. Translating gives CASSEVGKGYGYTF.